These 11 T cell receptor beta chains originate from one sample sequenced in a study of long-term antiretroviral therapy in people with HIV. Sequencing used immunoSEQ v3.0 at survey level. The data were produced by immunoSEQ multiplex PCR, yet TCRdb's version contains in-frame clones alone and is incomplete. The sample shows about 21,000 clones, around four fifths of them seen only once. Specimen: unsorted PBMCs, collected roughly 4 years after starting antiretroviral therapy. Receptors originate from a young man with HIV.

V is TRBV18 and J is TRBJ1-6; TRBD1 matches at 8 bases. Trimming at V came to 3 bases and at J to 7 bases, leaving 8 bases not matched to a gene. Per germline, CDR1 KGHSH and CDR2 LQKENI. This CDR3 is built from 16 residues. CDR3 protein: CASSPDRTGLNSPLHF. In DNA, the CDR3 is TGTGCCAGCTCACCCGACAGGACAGGGTTAAATTCACCCCTCCACTTT.

The CDR3 reads CATSGTRGRSYEQYF. The CDR3 bases are TGTGCCACCAGCGGGACCCGGGGCAGAAGCTACGAGCAGTACTTC. The gene calls are TRBV15 and TRBJ2-7; D may be TRBD1 or TRBD2 (5 bases each). Germline lookup yields CDR1 LNHNV and CDR2 YYDKDF (reference sequence). This CDR3 is built from 15 residues. The V gene lost 5 bases and the J gene lost 3 bases, with 17 bases spanning the gap. Using reference TRBV15 and TRBJ2-7 for the parts outside the CDR3, the full variable domain is DAMVIQNPRYQVTQFGKPVTLSCSQTLNHNVMYWYQQKSSQAPKLLFHYYDKDFNNEADTPDNFQSRRPNTSFCFLDIRSPGLGDTAMYLCATSGTRGRSYEQYFGPGTRLTVT.

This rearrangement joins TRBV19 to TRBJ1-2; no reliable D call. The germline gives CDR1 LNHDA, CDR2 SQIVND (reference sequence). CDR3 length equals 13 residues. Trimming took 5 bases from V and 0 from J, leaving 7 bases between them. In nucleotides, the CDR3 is TGTGCCAGTAGTGCCCGAGCTAACTATGGCTACACCTTC. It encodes CASSARANYGYTF.

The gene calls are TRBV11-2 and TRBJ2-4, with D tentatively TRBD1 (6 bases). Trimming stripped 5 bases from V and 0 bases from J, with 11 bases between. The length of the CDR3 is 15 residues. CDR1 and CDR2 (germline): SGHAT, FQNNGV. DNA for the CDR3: TGTGCCAGCAGCCGGCAGGGGCCAGCCAAAAACATTCAGTACTTC. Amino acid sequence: CASSRQGPAKNIQYF.

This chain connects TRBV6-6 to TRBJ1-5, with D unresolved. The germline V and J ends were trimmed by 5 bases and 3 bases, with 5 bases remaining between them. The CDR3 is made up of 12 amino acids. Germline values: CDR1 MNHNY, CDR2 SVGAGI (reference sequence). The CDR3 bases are TGTGCCAGCAGTAGCTACAATCAGCCCCAGCATTTT. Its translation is CASSSYNQPQHF.

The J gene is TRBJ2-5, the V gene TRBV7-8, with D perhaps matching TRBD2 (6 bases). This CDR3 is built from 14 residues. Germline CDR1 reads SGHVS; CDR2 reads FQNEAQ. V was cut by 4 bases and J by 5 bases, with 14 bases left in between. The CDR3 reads CASSSGGGRETQYF. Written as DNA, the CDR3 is TGTGCCAGCAGCTCCGGGGGTGGGCGGGAGACCCAGTACTTC.

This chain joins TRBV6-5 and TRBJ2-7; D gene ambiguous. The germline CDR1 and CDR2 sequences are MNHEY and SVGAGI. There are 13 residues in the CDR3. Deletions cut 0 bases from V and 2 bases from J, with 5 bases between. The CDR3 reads CASSYSYAYEQYF. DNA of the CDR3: TGTGCCAGCAGTTACTCGTACGCCTACGAGCAGTACTTC.

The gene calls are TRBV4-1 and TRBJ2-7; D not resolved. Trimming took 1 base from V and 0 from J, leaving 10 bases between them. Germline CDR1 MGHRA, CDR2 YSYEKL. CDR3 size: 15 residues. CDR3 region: CASSQAVDSSYEQYF. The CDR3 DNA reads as TGCGCCAGCAGCCAAGCAGTGGATAGCTCCTACGAGCAGTACTTC.

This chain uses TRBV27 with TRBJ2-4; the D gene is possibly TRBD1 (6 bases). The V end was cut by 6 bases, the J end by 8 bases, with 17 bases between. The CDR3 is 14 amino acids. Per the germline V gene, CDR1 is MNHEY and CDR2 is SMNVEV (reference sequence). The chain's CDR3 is CASSPGDRPDIQYF. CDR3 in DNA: TGTGCCAGCAGCCCAGGGGACCGCCCCGACATTCAGTACTTC.

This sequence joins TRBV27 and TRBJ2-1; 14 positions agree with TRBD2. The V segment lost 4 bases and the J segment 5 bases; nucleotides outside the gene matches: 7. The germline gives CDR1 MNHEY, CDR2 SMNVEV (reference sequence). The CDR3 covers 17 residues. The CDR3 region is CASSSPPTSGGDNEQFF. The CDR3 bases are TGTGCCAGCAGTTCCCCTCCGACTAGCGGGGGGGACAATGAGCAGTTCTTC.

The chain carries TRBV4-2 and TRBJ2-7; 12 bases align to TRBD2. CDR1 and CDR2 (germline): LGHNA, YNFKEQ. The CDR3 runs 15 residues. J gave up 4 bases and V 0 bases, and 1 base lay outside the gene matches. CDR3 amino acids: CASSQETSGGYEQYF. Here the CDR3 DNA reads TGTGCCAGCAGCCAAGAGACTAGCGGGGGTTACGAGCAGTACTTC.